The subject of this entry is one T cell receptor beta chain. This specimen belongs to a study of technical replicates of blood from four donors. In germline, CDR1 is SGHTA, CDR2 FQGNSA. V dropped 1 base and J dropped 0 bases, with 7 bases sitting between them. The CDR3 is made up of 15 amino acids. The repertoire was sequenced with immunoSEQ multiplex PCR; TCRdb's copy has only in-frame clones and lacks some. This table has 70,000 or so clones, 91% appearing once. The sequencing input was T cells isolated from PBMCs. This clonotype was sampled from a human donor in good health. Some clones in this sample may be carry-over from other donors' samples. This chain connects TRBV7-2 to TRBJ2-1; maybe TRBD2 (6 bases). The CDR3 spells CASSLDGSSYNEQFF. The CDR3 nucleotides read TGTGCCAGCAGCTTAGACGGGAGCTCCTACAATGAGCAGTTCTTC.